This is a list of T cell receptor beta chains from one sample in a study of cytomegalovirus exposure and HLA in healthy donors. Clones were sequenced by immunoSEQ multiplex PCR, and TCRdb holds only the in-frame ones, with some missing. In the table there are some 80,000 clones, 85% to 95% of which are singletons. The source material was PBMCs. The receptors come from a woman aged 18 to 35 in good health and CMV-seronegative. CDR3s include the opening cysteine and the closing phenylalanine or tryptophan. The D gene is left open where the match is weak. Not all rows give a size; the values are once, few, many and, for expanded clones, a class.

v_gene	j_gene	abundance	d_gene	CDR3nt	CDR3aa
TRBV6-5	TRBJ2-1	-	TRBD1	TGTGCCAGCAGCATCGGGACAGGTGAGCAGTTCTTC	CASSIGTGEQFF
TRBV7-2	TRBJ2-1	-	TRBD2	TGTGCCAGCAGCCCCCGGACTAGCGGGAGTACGACTGAGCAGTTCTTC	CASSPRTSGSTTEQFF
TRBV6-5	TRBJ1-3	-	-	TGTGCCAGCACCCCCGCAGGGGTGGGAAACACCATATATTTT	CASTPAGVGNTIYF
TRBV27	TRBJ2-7	-	TRBD1	TGTGCCAGCAGTTCGCTACCTCGGGACAGGTACGAGCAGTACTTC	CASSSLPRDRYEQYF
TRBV18	TRBJ2-3	-	TRBD2	TGTGCCAGCTCACCACCCGGGCTAGCGGGAGCAGATACGCAGTATTTT	CASSPPGLAGADTQYF
TRBV18	TRBJ2-5	-	TRBD2	TGTGCCAGCTCACACATAACTAGCGGCAGCCAAGAGACCCAGTACTTC	CASSHITSGSQETQYF
TRBV5-1	TRBJ2-7	-	TRBD2	TGCGCCAGCAGCTTAGCGGGGGGGACCTACGAGCAGTACTTC	CASSLAGGTYEQYF
TRBV10-2	TRBJ2-2	-	-	TGCGCCAGCCGCCCAGGGGCCCACACCGGGGAGCTGTTTTTT	CASRPGAHTGELFF
TRBV6-5	TRBJ1-1	once	TRBD1	TGTGCCAGCAGTTACTCGTACAGGGGAGGCACTGAAGCTTTCTTT	CASSYSYRGGTEAFF
TRBV4-3	TRBJ1-1	-	-	TGCGCCAGCAGCCCCGGCCAGGGGATGAACACTGAAGCTTTCTTT	CASSPGQGMNTEAFF
TRBV6-1	TRBJ1-2	-	-	TGTGCCAGCAGTGCCGACTTGATCTATGGCTACACCTTC	CASSADLIYGYTF
TRBV27	TRBJ2-7	-	TRBD2	TGTGCCAGCAGTTCCCTAAGCGGGAGCTACGAGCAGTACTTC	CASSSLSGSYEQYF
TRBV7-2	TRBJ2-2	-	TRBD2	TGTGCCAGCAGCTTACTATGGACTAGCGTCCCCGGGGAGCTGTTTTTT	CASSLLWTSVPGELFF
TRBV9	TRBJ2-2	-	-	TGTGCCAGCAGCGTAGCTACAGGAAGGGCCGGTACCGGGGAGCTGTTTTTT	CASSVATGRAGTGELFF
TRBV19	TRBJ1-1	-	-	TGTGCCAGTCGAGTTTTAGGGGAAGCGAACACTGAAGCTTTCTTT	CASRVLGEANTEAFF
TRBV7-9	TRBJ2-2	-	-	TGTGCCAGCAGCTTAGCAGGGAGGAACACCGGGGAGCTGTTTTTT	CASSLAGRNTGELFF
TRBV15	TRBJ2-7	-	-	TGTGCCACCAGCAAAGAGGGACTGGGGCAGGACGACGAGCAGTACTTC	CATSKEGLGQDDEQYF
TRBV2	TRBJ1-2	-	TRBD1	TGTGCCAGCAGAAGGGACAGGAATAACTATGGCTACACCTTC	CASRRDRNNYGYTF
TRBV5-1	TRBJ1-2	-	-	TGCGCCAGCAGCTTGTCGGGTAATAACTATGGCTACACCTTC	CASSLSGNNYGYTF
TRBV27	TRBJ2-5	-	TRBD2	TGTGCCAGCAGAAAAGCGGGAAACCAAGAGACCCAGTACTTC	CASRKAGNQETQYF